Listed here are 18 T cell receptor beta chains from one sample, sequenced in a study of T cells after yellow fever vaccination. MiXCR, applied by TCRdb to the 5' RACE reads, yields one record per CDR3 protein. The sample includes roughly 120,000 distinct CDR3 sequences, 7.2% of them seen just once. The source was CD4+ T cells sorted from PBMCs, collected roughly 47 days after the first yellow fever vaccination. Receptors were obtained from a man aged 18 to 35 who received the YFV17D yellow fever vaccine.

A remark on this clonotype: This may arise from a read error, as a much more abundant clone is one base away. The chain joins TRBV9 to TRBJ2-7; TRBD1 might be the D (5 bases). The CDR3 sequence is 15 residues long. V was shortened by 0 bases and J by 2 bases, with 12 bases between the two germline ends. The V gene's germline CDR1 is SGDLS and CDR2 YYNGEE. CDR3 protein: CASSVGGTGTYEQYF. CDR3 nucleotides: TGTGCCAGCAGCGTAGGTGGTACAGGAACCTACGAGCAGTACTTC.

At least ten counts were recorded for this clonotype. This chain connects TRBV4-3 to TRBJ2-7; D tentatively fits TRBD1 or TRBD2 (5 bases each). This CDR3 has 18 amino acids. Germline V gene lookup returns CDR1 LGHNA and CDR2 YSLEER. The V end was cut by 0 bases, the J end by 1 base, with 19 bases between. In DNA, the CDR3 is TGCGCCAGCAGCCAAGATTTAATTACCGGGACGGCTTCCTACGAGCAGTACTTC. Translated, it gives CASSQDLITGTASYEQYF.

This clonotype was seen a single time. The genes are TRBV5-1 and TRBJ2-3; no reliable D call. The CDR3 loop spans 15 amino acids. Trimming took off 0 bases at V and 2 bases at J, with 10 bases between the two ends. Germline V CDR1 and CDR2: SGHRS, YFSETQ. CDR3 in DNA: TGCGCCAGCAGCTTGGGTCAGCCTTTCACAGATACGCAGTATTTT. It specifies CASSLGQPFTDTQYF.

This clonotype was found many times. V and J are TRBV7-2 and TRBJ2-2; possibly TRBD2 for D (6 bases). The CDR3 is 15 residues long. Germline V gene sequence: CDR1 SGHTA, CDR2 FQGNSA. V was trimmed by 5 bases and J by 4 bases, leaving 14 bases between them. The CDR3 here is CASSLLSGGTGELFF. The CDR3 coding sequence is TGTGCCAGCAGCCTGCTATCCGGGGGCACCGGGGAGCTGTTTTTT. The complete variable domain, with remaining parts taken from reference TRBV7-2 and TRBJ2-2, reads GAGVSQSPSNKVTEKGKDVELRCDPISGHTALYWYRQSLGQGLEFLIYFQGNSAPDKSGLPSDRFSAERTGGSVSTLTIQRTQQEDSAVYLCASSLLSGGTGELFFGEGSRLTVL.

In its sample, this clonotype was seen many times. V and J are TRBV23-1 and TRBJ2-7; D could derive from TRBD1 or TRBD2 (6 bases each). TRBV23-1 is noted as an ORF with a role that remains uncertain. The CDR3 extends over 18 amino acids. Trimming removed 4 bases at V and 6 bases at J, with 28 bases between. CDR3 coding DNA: TGCGCCAGCAGTCCTCGTAGCCATGTCGGGACAAAGGGGGGCGAGCAGTACGTC. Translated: CASSPRSHVGTKGGEQYV.

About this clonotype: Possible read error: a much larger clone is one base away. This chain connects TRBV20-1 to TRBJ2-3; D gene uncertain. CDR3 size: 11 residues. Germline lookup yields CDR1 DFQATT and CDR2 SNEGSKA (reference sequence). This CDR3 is CRCRPTDTQYF. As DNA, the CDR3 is TGCCGTTGCCGGCCGACAGATACGCAGTATTTT.

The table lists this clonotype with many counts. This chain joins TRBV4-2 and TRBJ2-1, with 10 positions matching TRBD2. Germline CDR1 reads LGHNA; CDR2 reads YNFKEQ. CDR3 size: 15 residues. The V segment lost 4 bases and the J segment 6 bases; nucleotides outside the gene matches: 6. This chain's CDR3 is CASSPKRGGSNEQFF. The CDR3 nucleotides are TGTGCCAGCAGCCCGAAGCGGGGGGGGTCCAATGAGCAGTTCTTC.

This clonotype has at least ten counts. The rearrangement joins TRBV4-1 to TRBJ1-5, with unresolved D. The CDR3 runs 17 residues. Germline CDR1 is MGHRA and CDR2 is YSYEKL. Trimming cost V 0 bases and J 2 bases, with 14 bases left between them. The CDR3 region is CASSQDLLRTGNQPQHF. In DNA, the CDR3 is TGCGCCAGCAGCCAAGATCTTCTCCGAACAGGCAATCAGCCCCAGCATTTT.

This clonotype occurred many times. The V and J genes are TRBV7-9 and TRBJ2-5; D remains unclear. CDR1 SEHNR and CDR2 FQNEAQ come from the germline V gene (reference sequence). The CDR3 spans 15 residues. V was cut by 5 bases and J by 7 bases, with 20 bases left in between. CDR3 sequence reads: CASSPPWPPVGTQYF. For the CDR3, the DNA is TGTGCCAGCAGCCCCCCCTGGCCCCCGGTGGGGACCCAGTACTTC.

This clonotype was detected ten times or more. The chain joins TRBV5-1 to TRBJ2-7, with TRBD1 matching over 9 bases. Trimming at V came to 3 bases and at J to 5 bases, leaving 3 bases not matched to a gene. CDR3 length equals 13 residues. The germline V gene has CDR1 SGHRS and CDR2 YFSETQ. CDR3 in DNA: TGCGCCAGCAGCTCGGACAGGGGCCACGAGCAGTACTTC. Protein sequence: CASSSDRGHEQYF.

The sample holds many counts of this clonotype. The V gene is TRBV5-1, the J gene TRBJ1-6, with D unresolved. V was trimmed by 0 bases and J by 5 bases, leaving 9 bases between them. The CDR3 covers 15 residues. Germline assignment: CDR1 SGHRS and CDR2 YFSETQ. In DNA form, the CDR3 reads TGCGCCAGCAGCTTGGACCGGGCCCATAATTCACCCCTCCACTTT. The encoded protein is CASSLDRAHNSPLHF.

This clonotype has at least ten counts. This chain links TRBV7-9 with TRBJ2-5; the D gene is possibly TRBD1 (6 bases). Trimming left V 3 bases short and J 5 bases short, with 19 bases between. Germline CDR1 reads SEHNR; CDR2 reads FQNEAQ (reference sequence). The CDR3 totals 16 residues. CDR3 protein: CASSFPNRAEGETQYF. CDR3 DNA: TGTGCCAGCAGCTTCCCAAACAGGGCGGAAGGTGAGACCCAGTACTTC.

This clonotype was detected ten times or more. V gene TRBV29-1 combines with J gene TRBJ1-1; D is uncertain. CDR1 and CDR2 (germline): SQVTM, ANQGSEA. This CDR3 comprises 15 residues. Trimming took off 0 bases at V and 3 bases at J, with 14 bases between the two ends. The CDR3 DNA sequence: TGCAGCGTTGAAGATCGTCGGTCGACCTACACTGAAGCTTTCTTT. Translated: CSVEDRRSTYTEAFF.

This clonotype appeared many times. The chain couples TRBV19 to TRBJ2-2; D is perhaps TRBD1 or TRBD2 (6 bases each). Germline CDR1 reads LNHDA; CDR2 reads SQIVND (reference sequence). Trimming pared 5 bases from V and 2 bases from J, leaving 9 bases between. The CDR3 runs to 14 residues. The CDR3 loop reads CASSEGGNTGELFF. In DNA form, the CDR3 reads TGTGCCAGTAGTGAGGGGGGTAACACCGGGGAGCTGTTTTTT.

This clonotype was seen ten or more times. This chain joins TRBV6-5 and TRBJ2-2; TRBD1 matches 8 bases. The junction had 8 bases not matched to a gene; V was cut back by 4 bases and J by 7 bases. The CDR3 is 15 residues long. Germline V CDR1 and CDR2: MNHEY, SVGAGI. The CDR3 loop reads CASSWDRRNIGELFF. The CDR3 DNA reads TGTGCCAGCAGTTGGGACAGGAGGAATATCGGGGAGCTGTTTTTT.

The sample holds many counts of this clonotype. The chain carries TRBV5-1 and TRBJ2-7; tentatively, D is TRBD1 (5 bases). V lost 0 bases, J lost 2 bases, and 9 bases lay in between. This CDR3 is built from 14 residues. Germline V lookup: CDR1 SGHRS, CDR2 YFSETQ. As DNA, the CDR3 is TGCGCCAGCAGCTTGGACAGGCGACCCTACGAGCAGTACTTC. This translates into CASSLDRRPYEQYF.

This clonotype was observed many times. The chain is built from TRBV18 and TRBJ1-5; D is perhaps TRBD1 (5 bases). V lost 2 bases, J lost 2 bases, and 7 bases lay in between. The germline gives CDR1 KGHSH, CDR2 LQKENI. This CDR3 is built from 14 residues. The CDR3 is CASSPGGGNQPQHF. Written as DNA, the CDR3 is TGTGCCAGCTCACCAGGGGGGGGCAATCAGCCCCAGCATTTT.

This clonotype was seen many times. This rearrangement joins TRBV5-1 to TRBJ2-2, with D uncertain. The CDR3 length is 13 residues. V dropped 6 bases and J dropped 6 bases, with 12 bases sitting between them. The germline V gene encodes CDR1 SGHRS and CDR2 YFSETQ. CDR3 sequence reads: CASKEAPAGELFF. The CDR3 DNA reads TGCGCCAGCAAAGAGGCCCCGGCCGGGGAGCTGTTTTTT.